The entry below gives a single T cell receptor beta chain sequence along with its context. Only in-frame clones appear in the TCRdb table, and some are missing; sequencing was by immunoSEQ multiplex PCR. Of about 90,000 clones in the sample, about 87% are singletons; the top ten hold about 0.51%. Per germline, CDR1 SGHAT and CDR2 FQNNGV. The CDR3 is 13 residues long. J lost 7 bases, V lost 5 bases, and 7 bases had no gene match. The data derive from a study of blood T cell repertoires in COVID-19. Study information: T cells, B-cell-depleted T cells, or PBMCs supplied cDNA or gDNA.

This clonotype was sampled from a man in his 60s with acute or convalescent COVID-19. This chain connects TRBV11-2 to TRBJ1-2; 7 bases fit TRBD1. Sample: peripheral blood. CDR3: CASSPTGALGYTF. The CDR3 DNA follows: TGTGCCAGCAGCCCAACAGGGGCGCTTGGCTACACCTTC.